This TCR beta chain was sequenced for a study of glioma-infiltrating T cells. General study points: Non-neoplastic patients had below-expected tissue-blood divergence, while all gliomas exceeded expectation. CDR3 overlap between tissue and blood was very small.

Using RNA template, CDR3s of TCR alpha and beta were amplified with iRepertoire arm-PCR. Input was roughly 95-450 ng of tissue mRNA or PBMC total RNA. TCRdb called the multiplex PCR reads again in MiXCR, with one record for every CDR3 protein. The data contain about 89,000 distinct CDR3 sequences, 23% of them singletons. This clonotype was detected only once. The antigen remains unidentified. The germline V gene encodes CDR1 LGHDT and CDR2 YNNKEL (reference sequence). The CDR3 is made up of 15 amino acids. V was pared by 1 base and J by 5 bases, with 12 bases between. Sequenced material: glioma tissue, nonneoplastic brain tissue, or PBMCs (not recorded which). This clonotype originated in a human donor with low-grade glioma or glioblastoma, undergoing nonglioma brain surgery, or in good health (not recorded which). This chain uses TRBV3-1 with TRBJ2-1, with D maybe TRBD1 (5 bases). The CDR3 nucleotides are TGTGCCAGCAGCCAAGGGTGGGGCCCCAACAATGAGCAGTTCTTC. Encoded protein: CASSQGWGPNNEQFF.